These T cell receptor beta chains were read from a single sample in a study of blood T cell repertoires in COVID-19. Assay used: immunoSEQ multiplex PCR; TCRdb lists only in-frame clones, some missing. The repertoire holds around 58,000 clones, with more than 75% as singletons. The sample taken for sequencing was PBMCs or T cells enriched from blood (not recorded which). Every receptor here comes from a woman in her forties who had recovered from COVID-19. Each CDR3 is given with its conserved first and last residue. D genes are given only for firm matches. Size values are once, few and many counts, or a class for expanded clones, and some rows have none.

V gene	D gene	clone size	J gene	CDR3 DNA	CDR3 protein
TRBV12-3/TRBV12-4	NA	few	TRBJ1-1	TGTGCCAGCAGGCAGCTCGGGGACACTGAAGCTTTCTTT	CASRQLGDTEAFF
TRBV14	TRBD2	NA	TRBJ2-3	TGTGCCAGCAGCCAACTAGCGGGGGGGCCGGATACGCAGTATTTT	CASSQLAGGPDTQYF
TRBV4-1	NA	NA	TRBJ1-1	TGCGCCAGCAGCCAAGATCCGGGCAGGGGTGGTACTGAAGCTTTCTTT	CASSQDPGRGGTEAFF
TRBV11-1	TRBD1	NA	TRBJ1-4	TGTGCCAGCAGCGGACGACAGGGAGCAACTAATGAAAAACTGTTTTTT	CASSGRQGATNEKLFF
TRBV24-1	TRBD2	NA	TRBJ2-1	TGTGCCACCAGTGACCCGACACTGGCGGGGGGGCTACAGGAGCAGTTCTTC	CATSDPTLAGGLQEQFF
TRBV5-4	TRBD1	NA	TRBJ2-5	TGTGCCAGCAGCTCAAGACAGGGTCAAGAGACCCAGTACTTC	CASSSRQGQETQYF
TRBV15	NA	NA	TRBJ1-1	TGTGCCACCAGCAGAGGGGGCCCCATTAGGAAAAACACTGAAGCTTTCTTT	CATSRGGPIRKNTEAFF
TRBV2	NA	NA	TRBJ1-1	TGTGCCAGCAGTGAAAGGGAGGGACGTGTAAGCACTGAAGCTTTCTTT	CASSEREGRVSTEAFF
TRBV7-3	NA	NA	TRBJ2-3	TGTGCCAGCAGCTTAACTGGACATAGCACAGATACGCAGTATTTT	CASSLTGHSTDTQYF
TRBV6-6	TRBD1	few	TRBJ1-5	TGTGCCAGCAGTCCCTGGGACAGGGGTTTTGGCAATCAGCCCCAGCATTTT	CASSPWDRGFGNQPQHF
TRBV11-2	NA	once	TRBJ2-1	TGTGCCAGCAGCTTAGGGCGGACACGTACCTTCTACAATGAGCAGTTCTTC	CASSLGRTRTFYNEQFF
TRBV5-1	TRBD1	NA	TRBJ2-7	TGCGCCAGCAGCGGGGACAGTGGGGGTTCGAACTACGAGCAGTACTTC	CASSGDSGGSNYEQYF
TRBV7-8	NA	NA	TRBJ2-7	TGTGCCAGCAGCTTAGTGGGGCAGCCGCAGCCCTACGAGCAGTACTTC	CASSLVGQPQPYEQYF
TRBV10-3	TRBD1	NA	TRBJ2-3	TGTGCCACCAAGGACAGGGGCACAGATACGCAGTATTTT	CATKDRGTDTQYF
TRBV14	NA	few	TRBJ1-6	TGTGCCAGCAGCCAAGCCAGGGGTAATAATTCACCCCTCCACTTT	CASSQARGNNSPLHF
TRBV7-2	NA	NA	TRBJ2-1	TGTGCCAGCAGCTTTGGGGGCCTTTACAATGAGCAGTTCTTC	CASSFGGLYNEQFF
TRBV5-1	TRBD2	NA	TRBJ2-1	TGCGCCAGCAGCTTAGACCCCGGGACTAGCGGTTACAAAAGCTCCTACAATGAGCAGTTCTTC	CASSLDPGTSGYKSSYNEQFF
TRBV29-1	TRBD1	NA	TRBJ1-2	TGCAGCGTTGCAGGGGGCGAAAAGGATGGCTACACCTTC	CSVAGGEKDGYTF
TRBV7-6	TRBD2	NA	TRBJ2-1	TGTGCCAGCAGCTTAGGTCGGGGGGGCAAATCCCCCTACAATGAGCAGTTCTTC	CASSLGRGGKSPYNEQFF
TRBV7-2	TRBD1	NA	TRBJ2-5	TGTGCCAGCAGCCCCTTCGCGGACAGGGGCCACCTACAAGAGACCCAGTACTTC	CASSPFADRGHLQETQYF
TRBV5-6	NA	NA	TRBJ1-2	TGTGCCAGCAGCATGGATCCGACAGGTGGTGGCTACACCTTC	CASSMDPTGGGYTF
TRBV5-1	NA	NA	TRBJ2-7	TGCGCCAGCAGCTTTGACAGACCCTACGAGCAGTACTTC	CASSFDRPYEQYF
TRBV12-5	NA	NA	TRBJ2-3	TGTGCTAGTGGTTTTGGGGCACAGCAGACAGATACGCAGTATTTT	CASGFGAQQTDTQYF
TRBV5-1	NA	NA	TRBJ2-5	TGCGCCAGCAGCTTGTCAGGGATAGGGGAGACCCAGTACTTC	CASSLSGIGETQYF
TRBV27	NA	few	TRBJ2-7	TGTGCCAGCAGTTTAGGAGGGGTTGGGGACGAGCAGTACTTC	CASSLGGVGDEQYF
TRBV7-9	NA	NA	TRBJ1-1	TGTGCCAGCAGCCCAACGACACGAGGGGTGGGGGGCACTGAAGCTTTCTTT	CASSPTTRGVGGTEAFF
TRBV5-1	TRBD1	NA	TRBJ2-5	TGCGCCAGCAGCAAAACAGGGGGTCAGGAGACCCAGTACTTC	CASSKTGGQETQYF
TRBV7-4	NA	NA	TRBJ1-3	TGTGCCAGCAGCTCTAGACCCGCCGACCGACGGAGTAACTCTGGAAACACCATATATTTT	CASSSRPADRRSNSGNTIYF
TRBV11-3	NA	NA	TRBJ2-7	TGTGCCAGCAGCGCATCCTCTGGCAACTCCTACGAGCAGTACTTC	CASSASSGNSYEQYF
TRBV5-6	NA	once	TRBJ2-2	TGTGCCAGCAGCCCACAGGGTTTCTCCGGGGAGCTGTTTTTT	CASSPQGFSGELFF
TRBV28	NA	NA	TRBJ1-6	TGTGCCAGCAGTTGGCAAGGACGGGGGGGTTCACCCCTCCACTTT	CASSWQGRGGSPLHF
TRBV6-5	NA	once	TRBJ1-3	TGTGCCAGCAGTTACGGACAGGGAAACACCATATATTTT	CASSYGQGNTIYF
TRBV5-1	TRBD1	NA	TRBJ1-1	TGCGCCAGTCGGACAGGGGGGAACACTGAAGCTTTCTTT	CASRTGGNTEAFF